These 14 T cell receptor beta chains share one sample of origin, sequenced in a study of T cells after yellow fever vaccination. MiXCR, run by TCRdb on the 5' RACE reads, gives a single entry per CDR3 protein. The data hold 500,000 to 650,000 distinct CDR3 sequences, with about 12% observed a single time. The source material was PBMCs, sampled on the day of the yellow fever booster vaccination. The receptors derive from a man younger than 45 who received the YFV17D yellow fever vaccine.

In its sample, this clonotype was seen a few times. The CDR3 DNA sequence: TGCAGCGTTGGGGGTCCTGAGCAGTTCTTC. This codes for CSVGGPEQFF. The chain joins TRBV29-1 to TRBJ2-1; D ambiguous. This CDR3 is built from 10 residues. CDR1 and CDR2 (germline): SQVTM, ANQGSEA. Trimming left V 4 bases short and J 9 bases short, with 7 bases between.

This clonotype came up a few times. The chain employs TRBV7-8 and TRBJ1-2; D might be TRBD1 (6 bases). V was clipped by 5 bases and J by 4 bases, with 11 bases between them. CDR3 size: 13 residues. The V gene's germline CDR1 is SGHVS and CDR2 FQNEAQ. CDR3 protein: CASSPRQAYGYTF. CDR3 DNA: TGTGCCAGCAGCCCTCGACAGGCCTATGGCTACACCTTC.

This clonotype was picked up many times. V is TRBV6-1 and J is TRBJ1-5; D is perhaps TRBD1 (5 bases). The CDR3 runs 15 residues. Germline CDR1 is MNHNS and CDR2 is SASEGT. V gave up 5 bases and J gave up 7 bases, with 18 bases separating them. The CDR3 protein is CASSKGHPGDQPQHF. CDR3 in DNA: TGTGCCAGCAGTAAAGGACACCCGGGGGACCAGCCCCAGCATTTT.

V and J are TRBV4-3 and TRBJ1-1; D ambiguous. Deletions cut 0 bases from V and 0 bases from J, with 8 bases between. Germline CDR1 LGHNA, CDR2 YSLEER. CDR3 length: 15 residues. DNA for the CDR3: TGCGCCAGCAGCCAAGACCCGCAGATGAACACTGAAGCTTTCTTT. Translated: CASSQDPQMNTEAFF.

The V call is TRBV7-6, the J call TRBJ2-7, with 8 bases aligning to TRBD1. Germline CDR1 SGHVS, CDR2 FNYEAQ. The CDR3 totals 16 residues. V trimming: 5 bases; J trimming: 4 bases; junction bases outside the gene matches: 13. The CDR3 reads CASSPSRGQQGYEQYF. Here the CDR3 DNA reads TGTGCCAGCAGCCCTAGCAGGGGGCAGCAAGGGTACGAGCAGTACTTC.

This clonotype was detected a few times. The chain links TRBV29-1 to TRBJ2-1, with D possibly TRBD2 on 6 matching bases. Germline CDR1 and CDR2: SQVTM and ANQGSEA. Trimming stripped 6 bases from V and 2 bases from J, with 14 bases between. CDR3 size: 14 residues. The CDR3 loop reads CSVLLAETYNEQFF. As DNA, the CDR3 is TGCAGCGTCCTCTTAGCGGAAACCTACAATGAGCAGTTCTTC.

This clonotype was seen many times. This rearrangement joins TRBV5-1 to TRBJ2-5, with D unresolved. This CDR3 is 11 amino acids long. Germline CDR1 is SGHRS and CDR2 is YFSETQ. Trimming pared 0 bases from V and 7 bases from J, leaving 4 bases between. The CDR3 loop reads CASSLERTQYF. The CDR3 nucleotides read TGCGCCAGCAGCTTGGAACGGACCCAGTACTTC. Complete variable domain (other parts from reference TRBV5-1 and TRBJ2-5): KAGVTQTPRYLIKTRGQQVTLSCSPISGHRSVSWYQQTPGQGLQFLFEYFSETQRNKGNFPGRFSGRQFSNSRSEMNVSTLELGDSALYLCASSLERTQYFGPGTRLLVL.

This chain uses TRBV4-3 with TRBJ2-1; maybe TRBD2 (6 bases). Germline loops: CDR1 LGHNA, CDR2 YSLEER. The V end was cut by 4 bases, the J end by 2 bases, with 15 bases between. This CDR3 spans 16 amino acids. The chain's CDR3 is CASSPGGLMTYNEQFF. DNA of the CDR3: TGCGCCAGCAGCCCTGGGGGACTTATGACCTACAATGAGCAGTTCTTC.

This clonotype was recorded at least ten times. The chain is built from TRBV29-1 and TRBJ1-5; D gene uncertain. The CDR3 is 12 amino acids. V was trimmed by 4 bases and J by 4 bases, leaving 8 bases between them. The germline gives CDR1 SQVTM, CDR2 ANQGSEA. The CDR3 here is CSVGAGNQPQHF. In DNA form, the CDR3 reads TGCAGCGTTGGGGCCGGGAATCAGCCCCAGCATTTT.

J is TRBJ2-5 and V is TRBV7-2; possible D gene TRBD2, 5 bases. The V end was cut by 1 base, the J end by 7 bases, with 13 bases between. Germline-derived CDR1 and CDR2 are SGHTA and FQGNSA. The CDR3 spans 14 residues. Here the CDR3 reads CASSLGGTLGTQYF. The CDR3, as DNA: TGTGCCAGCAGCTTAGGCGGTACACTAGGGACCCAGTACTTC.

The CDR3 DNA reads as TGTGCCAGCAGCTTGCTAAGGACAATGAGCACTGAAGCTTTCTTT. It is translated as CASSLLRTMSTEAFF. This chain joins TRBV11-1 and TRBJ1-1, with D perhaps TRBD1 (5 bases). Germline CDR1 reads SGHAT; CDR2 reads FQDESV (reference sequence). The V end lost 3 bases, the J end lost 4 bases, and 15 bases lay between the germline ends. This CDR3 contains 15 residues.

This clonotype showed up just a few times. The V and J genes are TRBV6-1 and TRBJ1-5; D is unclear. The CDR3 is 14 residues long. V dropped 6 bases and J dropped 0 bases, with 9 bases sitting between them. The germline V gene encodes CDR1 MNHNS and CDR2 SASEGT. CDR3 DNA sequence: TGTGCCAGCAGGGATGTGGTTAGCAATCAGCCCCAGCATTTT. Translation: CASRDVVSNQPQHF.

In nucleotides, the CDR3 is TGCAGTGCATCTCCGGGAACCCCTAAGTACGAGCAGTACTTC. It is translated as CSASPGTPKYEQYF. The V gene is TRBV20-1, the J gene TRBJ2-7; a weak D match, TRBD2 (5 bases). CDR1 is DFQATT and CDR2 is SNEGSKA in the germline V gene (reference sequence). Trimming removed 6 bases from V and 4 bases from J, with 19 bases in between. This CDR3 contains 14 residues.

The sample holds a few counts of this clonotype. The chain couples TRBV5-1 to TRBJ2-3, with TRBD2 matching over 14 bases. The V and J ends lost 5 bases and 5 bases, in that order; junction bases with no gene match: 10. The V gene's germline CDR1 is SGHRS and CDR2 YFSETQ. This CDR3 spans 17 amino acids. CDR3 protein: CASRLIPGLAGEDTQYF. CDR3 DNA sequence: TGCGCCAGCAGACTAATTCCGGGACTAGCGGGAGAAGATACGCAGTATTTT.